One sample yielded the 5 T cell receptor beta chains listed below, sequenced in a study of blood T cell repertoires in COVID-19. The repertoire was sequenced with immunoSEQ multiplex PCR; TCRdb's copy has only in-frame clones and lacks some. Of 80,000 to 95,000 clones in the sample, roughly 85% were seen once. Sequencing was done on a sample of peripheral blood. The receptor source for this set is a man at least 80 years old with acute or convalescent COVID-19.

This rearrangement joins TRBV29-1 to TRBJ2-3, with a weak D call TRBD1 (6 bases). Trimming shortened V by 3 bases and J by 4 bases, and 17 bases separated the two germline ends. Germline V gene data show CDR1 as SQVTM and CDR2 as ANQGSEA. The CDR3 is 15 amino acids. The CDR3: CSVDPGTPRADTQYF. The CDR3 DNA sequence: TGCAGCGTTGACCCCGGGACACCGCGGGCAGATACGCAGTATTTT.

The DNA for the CDR3 is TGTGCCACCAGTGATCCGGGCCGTCGGGGGGAGACCCAGTACTTC. This translates into CATSDPGRRGETQYF. The V and J genes are TRBV24-1 and TRBJ2-5; maybe TRBD2 (6 bases). The length of the CDR3 is 15 residues. The germline V gene encodes CDR1 KGHDR and CDR2 SFDVKD. V dropped 3 bases and J dropped 5 bases, with 15 bases sitting between them.

The CDR3 DNA reads as TGTGCCAGCAGAAGACCCGGGACTAGCGACTCCTACGAGCAGTACTTC. The encoded protein is CASRRPGTSDSYEQYF. The chain couples TRBV7-9 to TRBJ2-7, with TRBD2 identical over 10 bases. Trimming at V came to 6 bases and at J to 0 bases, leaving 8 bases not matched to a gene. From germline, CDR1 is SEHNR and CDR2 FQNEAQ (reference sequence). The CDR3 has 16 residues. The whole variable domain, remainder taken from reference TRBV7-9 and TRBJ2-7, is DTGVSQNPRHKITKRGQNVTFRCDPISEHNRLYWYRQTLGQGPEFLTYFQNEAQLEKSRLLSDRFSAERPKGSFSTLEIQRTEQGDSAMYLCASRRPGTSDSYEQYFGPGTRLTVT.

The V gene is TRBV24-1, the J gene TRBJ1-4, with no clear D. Germline CDR1 and CDR2: KGHDR and SFDVKD. The CDR3 has 12 residues. V shed 12 bases and J shed 8 bases, with 15 bases lying between them. CDR3: CASGDGGEKLFF. The CDR3 bases are TGTGCCTCCGGAGACGGAGGAGAAAAACTGTTTTTT.

The V call is TRBV5-1, the J call TRBJ1-2; 10 bases match TRBD1. Germline loops: CDR1 SGHRS, CDR2 YFSETQ. The junction had 6 bases not matched to a gene; V was cut back by 3 bases and J by 4 bases. The CDR3 covers 15 residues. In nucleotides, the CDR3 is TGCGCCAGCAGCTCGACAGGGGGCATCTCCTATGGCTACACCTTC. It translates to CASSSTGGISYGYTF.